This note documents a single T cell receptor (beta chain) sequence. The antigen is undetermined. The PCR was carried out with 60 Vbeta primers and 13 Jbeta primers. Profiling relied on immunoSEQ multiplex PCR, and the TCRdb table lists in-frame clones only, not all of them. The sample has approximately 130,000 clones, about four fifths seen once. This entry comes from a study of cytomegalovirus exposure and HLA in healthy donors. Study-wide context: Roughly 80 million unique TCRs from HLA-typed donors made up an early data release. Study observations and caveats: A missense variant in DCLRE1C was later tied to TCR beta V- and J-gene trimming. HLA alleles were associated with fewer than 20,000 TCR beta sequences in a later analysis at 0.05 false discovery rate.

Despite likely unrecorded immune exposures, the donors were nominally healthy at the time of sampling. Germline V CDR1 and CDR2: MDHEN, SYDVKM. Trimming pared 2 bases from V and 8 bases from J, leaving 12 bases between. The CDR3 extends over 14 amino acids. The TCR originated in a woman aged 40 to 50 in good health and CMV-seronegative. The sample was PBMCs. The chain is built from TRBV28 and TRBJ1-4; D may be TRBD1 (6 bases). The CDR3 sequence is CASSLGQGYEKLFF. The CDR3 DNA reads TGTGCCAGCAGTTTAGGGCAGGGGTACGAAAAACTGTTTTTT.